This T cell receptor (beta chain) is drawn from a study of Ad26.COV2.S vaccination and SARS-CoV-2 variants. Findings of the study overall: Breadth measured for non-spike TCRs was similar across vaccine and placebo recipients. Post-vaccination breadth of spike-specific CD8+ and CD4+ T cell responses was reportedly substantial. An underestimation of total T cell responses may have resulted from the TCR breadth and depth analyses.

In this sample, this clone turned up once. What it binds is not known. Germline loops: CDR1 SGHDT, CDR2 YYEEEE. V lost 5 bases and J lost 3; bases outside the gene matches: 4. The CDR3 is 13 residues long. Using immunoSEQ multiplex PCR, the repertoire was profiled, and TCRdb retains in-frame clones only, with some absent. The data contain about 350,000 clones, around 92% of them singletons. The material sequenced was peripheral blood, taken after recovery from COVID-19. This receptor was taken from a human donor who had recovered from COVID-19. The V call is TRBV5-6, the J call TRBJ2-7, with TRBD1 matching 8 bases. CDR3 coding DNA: TGTGCCAGCAGACCCGGACAGGGCTACGAGCAGTACTTC. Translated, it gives CASRPGQGYEQYF.